These T cell receptor beta chains were read from a single sample in a study of blood T cell repertoires in COVID-19. TCRdb's copy holds only in-frame clones and misses some; the assay was immunoSEQ multiplex PCR. The data hold 35,000 to 45,000 clones, with around nine tenths observed a single time. The specimen was peripheral blood. The receptor source for this set is a man in his sixties with active COVID-19. Both conserved end residues are part of each CDR3. D genes are given only for firm matches. Not all rows give a size; the values are once, few, many and, for expanded clones, a class.

j_gene | d_gene | v_gene | abundance | CDR3nt | CDR3aa
TRBJ2-7 | TRBD1 | TRBV4-2 | once | TGTGCCAGCAGACTCACGGACAGGGGGGTCGACGAGCAGTACTTC | CASRLTDRGVDEQYF
TRBJ2-1 | - | TRBV28 | - | TGTGCCAGCGCCGAGGTTAGCTCCTACAATGAGCAGTTCTTC | CASAEVSSYNEQFF
TRBJ2-2 | TRBD1 | TRBV4-1 | - | TGCGCCAGCAGCCAAATCCCAGGGGGCACCGGGGAGCTGTTTTTT | CASSQIPGGTGELFF
TRBJ2-3 | TRBD2 | TRBV9 | - | TGTGCCAGCAGCCAAAGCGGGAGAGTGCCAGATACGCAGTATTTT | CASSQSGRVPDTQYF
TRBJ2-2 | - | TRBV7-3 | - | TGTGCCAGCAGCCAACCGACAGGTCAGGGAACCGGGGAGCTGTTTTTT | CASSQPTGQGTGELFF
TRBJ1-4 | TRBD1 | TRBV7-2 | - | TGTGCCAGCAGCCCCCGACAGGGGGCGCAGAATAATGAAAAACTGTTTTTT | CASSPRQGAQNNEKLFF
TRBJ1-5 | TRBD1 | TRBV2 | - | TGTGCCAGTGCCGGGACAGGGGGCCAGCCCCAGCATTTT | CASAGTGGQPQHF
TRBJ1-1 | - | TRBV4-1 | - | TGCGCCAGCAGCCATCCCCTTGGGGGGGTCACTGAAGCTTTCTTT | CASSHPLGGVTEAFF
TRBJ2-1 | TRBD2 | TRBV24-1 | - | TGTGCCACCAGTGATTCGACTAGCGGGAGCTCCTACAATGAGCAGTTCTTC | CATSDSTSGSSYNEQFF
TRBJ1-1 | TRBD1 | TRBV7-2 | - | TGTGCCAGCAGCTCCTACAGGGGCCGTACTGAAGCTTTCTTT | CASSSYRGRTEAFF
TRBJ1-3 | TRBD1 | TRBV11-1 | - | TGTGCCAGCAGCCTACGGGACAGGAGCGGAAACACCATATATTTT | CASSLRDRSGNTIYF
TRBJ2-1 | - | TRBV6-4 | - | TGTGCCAGCAGTGACTCTAGGGAGTCGGCTGAGCAGTTCTTC | CASSDSRESAEQFF
TRBJ2-7 | TRBD2 | TRBV5-5 | - | TGTGCCAGCAGCTCAACAGCGGGAGCCCTCTCCTACGAGCAGTACTTC | CASSSTAGALSYEQYF
TRBJ2-5 | TRBD2 | TRBV2 | - | TGTGCCAGCAGGGCCGGACTAGCGGGAGGGACCCAGTACTTC | CASRAGLAGGTQYF
TRBJ1-4 | TRBD1 | TRBV7-8 | - | TGTGCCAGCAGCCCCGTCGGCGGGACAGGGGGAGAAAAACTGTTTTTT | CASSPVGGTGGEKLFF
TRBJ1-5 | TRBD1 | TRBV5-6 | - | TGTGCCAGCAGCTCCAGGGACAGCGGCAGTCAGCCCCAGCATTTT | CASSSRDSGSQPQHF
TRBJ2-7 | TRBD2 | TRBV6-5 | - | TGTGCCAGCAGTTCTAGCGGGGACCCCTACGAGCAGTACTTC | CASSSSGDPYEQYF
TRBJ2-7 | TRBD1 | TRBV5-1 | - | TGCGCCAGCAGCCCCCGGGACAGGGGCGACGAGCAGTACTTC | CASSPRDRGDEQYF
TRBJ1-2 | TRBD1 | TRBV28 | - | TGTGCCAGCCGGAACGAGAGACAGGGCCTCTATGGCTACACCTTC | CASRNERQGLYGYTF
TRBJ2-1 | TRBD2 | TRBV9 | - | TGTGCCAGCAGCATCCTCTCTAGCGGCTACAATGAGCAGTTCTTC | CASSILSSGYNEQFF
TRBJ2-7 | - | TRBV10-2 | few | TGCGCCAGCAGTGATTCGGGGTCTGGCTACGAGCAGTACTTC | CASSDSGSGYEQYF
TRBJ2-3 | TRBD2 | TRBV5-1 | - | TGCGCCAGCAGCTTGGGGCTAGCGGTCCTCACAGATACGCAGTATTTT | CASSLGLAVLTDTQYF
TRBJ2-7 | TRBD1 | TRBV4-3 | - | TGCGCCAGCAGCGAAGCCGGGACAGGGCGGGACGAGCAGTACTTC | CASSEAGTGRDEQYF
TRBJ2-1 | TRBD1 | TRBV24-1 | - | TGTGCCACCAGTGATCCGGGACAGGGGGCTGATGAGCAGTTCTTC | CATSDPGQGADEQFF
TRBJ2-3 | - | TRBV7-3 | - | TGTGCCAGCAGCTTAGCGGGGACGACAGATACGCAGTATTTT | CASSLAGTTDTQYF
TRBJ1-1 | TRBD1 | TRBV5-1 | - | TGCGCCAGCAGACTTAATAACAGGGGAGACACTGAAGCTTTCTTT | CASRLNNRGDTEAFF
TRBJ2-1 | TRBD2 | TRBV7-3 | - | TGTGCCAGCAGCCCCGGGACTATCGGGAATGAGCAGTTCTTC | CASSPGTIGNEQFF
TRBJ1-2 | - | TRBV5-6 | - | TGTGCCAGCAGCCCCCCCGGGGCTAACTATGGCTACACCTTC | CASSPPGANYGYTF
TRBJ2-7 | - | TRBV1 | - | TGCACCAGCAGCCAAGAGCGAGGGGGAGAGCAGTACTTC | CTSSQERGGEQYF
TRBJ2-5 | TRBD2 | TRBV27 | - | TGTGCCAGCAGTTCCCGGACTAGCGGGAGGGCCCGGGAGACCCAGTACTTC | CASSSRTSGRARETQYF
TRBJ2-2 | TRBD1 | TRBV5-1 | - | TGCGCCAGCAGCTTGAACCCTCGGGACAGGGGTGGCGGGGAGCTGTTTTTT | CASSLNPRDRGGGELFF
TRBJ2-5 | - | TRBV14 | - | TGTGCCAGCAGCCAAGCGGAGCAGACCCAGTACTTC | CASSQAEQTQYF
TRBJ2-6 | - | TRBV11-2 | - | TGTGCCAGCAGCTTAACCGGGTCTGGGGCCAACGTCCTGACTTTC | CASSLTGSGANVLTF
TRBJ1-3 | TRBD1 | TRBV11-2 | - | TGTGCCAGCAGCCCGACAGGGGGCTACGGAAACACCATATATTTT | CASSPTGGYGNTIYF
TRBJ2-7 | - | TRBV19 | - | TGTGCCAGTAGTATCTCCGGGAACGACGAGCAGTACTTC | CASSISGNDEQYF
TRBJ2-7 | - | TRBV18 | - | TGTGCCAGCTCACCATCGAGGTACGAGCAGTACTTC | CASSPSRYEQYF
TRBJ2-1 | TRBD2 | TRBV10-2 | - | TGCGCCAGCAGTCCCCTACCGGGACTAGGCCCTCCTAATGAGCAGTTCTTC | CASSPLPGLGPPNEQFF
TRBJ1-1 | TRBD1 | TRBV28 | - | TGTGCCAGCAGTCCAGGGGGGCGGTTTGGTGAAGCTTTCTTT | CASSPGGRFGEAFF
TRBJ1-1 | - | TRBV5-1 | few | TGCGCCAGCAGCTTGGGCTGGGGGGAGGGAGCTTTCTTT | CASSLGWGEGAFF
TRBJ2-7 | TRBD1 | TRBV3-1/TRBV3-2 | once | TGTGCCAGCAGCCAACCAGGGGGAAAGTACGAGCAGTACTTC | CASSQPGGKYEQYF
TRBJ1-6 | - | TRBV6-5 | once | TGTGCCAGCAGTCCAACAGGGTACGATAATTCACCCCTCCACTTT | CASSPTGYDNSPLHF
TRBJ2-7 | TRBD2 | TRBV3-1/TRBV3-2 | - | TGTGCCAGCAGCCCCCTAGCGGGAGGGCCCTACGAGCAGTACTTC | CASSPLAGGPYEQYF
TRBJ1-4 | - | TRBV28 | - | TGTGCCAGCAGTTTGGCTGGTCCCTATGAAAAACTGTTTTTT | CASSLAGPYEKLFF
TRBJ2-7 | TRBD1 | TRBV2 | - | TGTGCCAGCAGCCCCACGCCCGGGACAGGGTTTAACTTC | CASSPTPGTGFNF
TRBJ1-3 | - | TRBV29-1 | - | TGCAGCACCAGAGGGGATTCAGGGGACACCATATATTTT | CSTRGDSGDTIYF
TRBJ2-1 | TRBD2 | TRBV9 | once | TGTGCCAGCAGCGAGAGGACTAGCGGGAGTAGGCATGAGCAGTTCTTC | CASSERTSGSRHEQFF